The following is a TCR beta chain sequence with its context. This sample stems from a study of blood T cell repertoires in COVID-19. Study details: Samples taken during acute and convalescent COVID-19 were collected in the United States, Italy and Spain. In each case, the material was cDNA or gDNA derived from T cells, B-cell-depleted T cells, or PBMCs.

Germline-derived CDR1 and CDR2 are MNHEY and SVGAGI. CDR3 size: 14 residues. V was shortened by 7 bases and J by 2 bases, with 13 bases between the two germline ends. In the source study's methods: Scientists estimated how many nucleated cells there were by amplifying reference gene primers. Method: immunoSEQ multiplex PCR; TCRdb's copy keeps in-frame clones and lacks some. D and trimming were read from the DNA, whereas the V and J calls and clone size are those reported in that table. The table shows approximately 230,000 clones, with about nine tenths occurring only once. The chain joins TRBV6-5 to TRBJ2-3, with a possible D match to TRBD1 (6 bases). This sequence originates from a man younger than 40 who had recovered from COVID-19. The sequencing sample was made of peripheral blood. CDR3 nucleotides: TGTGCCAGCACCTGGGGGCCTACCACAGATACGCAGTATTTT. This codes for CASTWGPTTDTQYF.